This T cell receptor (beta chain) was observed in a study of blood T cell repertoires in COVID-19. About the study: Spain, Italy and the United States supplied samples that represented acute and convalescent COVID-19. Sources were T cells, B-cell-depleted T cells, or PBMCs; the material itself was cDNA or gDNA.

As handled by the study authors: Using reference gene primer amplification, nucleated cell counts were estimated. Generated by immunoSEQ multiplex PCR, the TCRdb table keeps only in-frame clones and is missing some. V and J calls plus clone size are reproduced from that table; the DNA served to infer D and trimming. The table has some 240,000 clones, roughly 75% seen once; the top ten hold around 7.3%. This CDR3 comprises 15 residues. Germline V lookup: CDR1 LGHDT, CDR2 YNNKEL (reference sequence). V dropped 3 bases and J dropped 1; count of bases not matched to a gene: 5. Material: peripheral blood. This sequence joins TRBV3-1 (or the pseudogene TRBV3-2) and TRBJ2-7; 8 bases map to TRBD2. The sequence derives from a woman between 70 and 85 years old with acute or convalescent COVID-19. In DNA form, the CDR3 reads TGTGCCAGCAGCCATCGCGGGGGGCTGTCCTACGAGCAGTACTTC. Protein product: CASSHRGGLSYEQYF.